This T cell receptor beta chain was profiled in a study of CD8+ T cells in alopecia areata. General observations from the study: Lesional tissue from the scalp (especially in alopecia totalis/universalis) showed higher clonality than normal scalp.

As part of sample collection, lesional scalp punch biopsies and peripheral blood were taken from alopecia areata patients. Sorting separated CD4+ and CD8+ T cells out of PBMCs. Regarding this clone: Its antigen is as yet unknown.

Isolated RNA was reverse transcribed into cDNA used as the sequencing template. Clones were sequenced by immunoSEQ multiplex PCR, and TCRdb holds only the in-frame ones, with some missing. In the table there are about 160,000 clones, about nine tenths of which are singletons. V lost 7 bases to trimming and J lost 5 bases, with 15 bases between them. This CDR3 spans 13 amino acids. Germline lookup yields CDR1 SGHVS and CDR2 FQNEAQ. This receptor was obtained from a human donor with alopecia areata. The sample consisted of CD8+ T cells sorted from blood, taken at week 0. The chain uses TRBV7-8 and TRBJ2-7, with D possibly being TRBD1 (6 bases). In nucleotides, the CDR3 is TGTGCCAGCATACCGGGACAAGGCGACGAGCAGTACTTC. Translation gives CASIPGQGDEQYF.